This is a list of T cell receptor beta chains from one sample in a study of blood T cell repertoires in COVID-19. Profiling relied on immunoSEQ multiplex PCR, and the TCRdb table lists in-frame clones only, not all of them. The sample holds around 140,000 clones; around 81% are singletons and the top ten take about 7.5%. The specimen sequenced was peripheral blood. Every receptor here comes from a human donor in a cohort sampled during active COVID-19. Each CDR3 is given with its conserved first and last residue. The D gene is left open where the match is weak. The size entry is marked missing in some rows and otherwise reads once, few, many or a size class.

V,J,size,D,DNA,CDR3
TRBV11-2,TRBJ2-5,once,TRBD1,TGTGCCAGCAGCGCAGACAGGGGAGAGACCCAGTACTTC,CASSADRGETQYF
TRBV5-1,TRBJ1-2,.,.,TGCGCCAGCAGCTTGGGTCAGGACTATGGCTACACCTTC,CASSLGQDYGYTF
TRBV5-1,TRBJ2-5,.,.,TGCGCCAGCAGCTCACAGGGATTGATGGGGACCCAGTACTTC,CASSSQGLMGTQYF
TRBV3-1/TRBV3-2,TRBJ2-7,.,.,TGTGCCAGCAGCCACACCGGGACAAACGAGCAGTACTTC,CASSHTGTNEQYF
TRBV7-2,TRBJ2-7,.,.,TGTGCCAGCAGCTTTACCGGAGGGACGAAAGGGGAGCAGTACTTC,CASSFTGGTKGEQYF
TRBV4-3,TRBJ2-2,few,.,TGCGCCAGCAGCCACTCCGCTGGGGGCCGGAACACCGGGGAGCTGTTTTTT,CASSHSAGGRNTGELFF
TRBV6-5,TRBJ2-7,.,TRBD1,TGTGCCACCCAGAGAACCGGGACAGATTCCTACGAGCAGTACTTC,CATQRTGTDSYEQYF
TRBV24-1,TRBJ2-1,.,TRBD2,TGTGCCACCAGTGAGCCGCCGGGACTAGCGGGAGGGCCGGGATACAATGAGCAGTTCTTC,CATSEPPGLAGGPGYNEQFF
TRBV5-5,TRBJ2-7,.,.,TGTGCCAGCAGCTTGTATGAGGGCGAGCAGTACTTC,CASSLYEGEQYF
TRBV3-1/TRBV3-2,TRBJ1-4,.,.,TGTGCCAGCAGCACCGACAGTACCAATGAAAAACTGTTTTTT,CASSTDSTNEKLFF
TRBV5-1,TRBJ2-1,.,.,TGCGCCAGCAGCTTGGGGGGAGGTCTAGACACTGAGCAGTTCTTC,CASSLGGGLDTEQFF
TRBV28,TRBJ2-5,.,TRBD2,TGTGCCAGCCGGGTGGACTTAGCGGGAGTTGATGAGACCCAGTACTTC,CASRVDLAGVDETQYF
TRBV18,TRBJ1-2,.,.,TGTGCCAGCTCGCGTTACGACAGCATCTATGGCTACACCTTC,CASSRYDSIYGYTF
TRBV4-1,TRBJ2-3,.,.,TGCGCCAGCAGCCCCGAGAGGGGGGGGAGCACAGATACGCAGTATTTT,CASSPERGGSTDTQYF
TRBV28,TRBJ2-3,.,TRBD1,TGTGCCAGCAGTCCGGGACAGTCGTTGGCAGATACGCAGTATTTT,CASSPGQSLADTQYF
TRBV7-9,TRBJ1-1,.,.,TGTGCCAGCAGCTTAGCGGGAGGGGGTACTGAAGCTTTCTTT,CASSLAGGGTEAFF
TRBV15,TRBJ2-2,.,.,TGTGCCACCAGCAGAGTCAGGCAGAACACCGGGGAGCTGTTTTTT,CATSRVRQNTGELFF
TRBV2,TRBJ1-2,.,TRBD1,TGTGCCAGCAGTGAACGGACAGGGTCCTATGGCTACACCTTC,CASSERTGSYGYTF
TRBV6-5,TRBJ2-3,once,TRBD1,TGTGCCAGCATAACAGGGGGCGGCACAGATACGCAGTATTTT,CASITGGGTDTQYF
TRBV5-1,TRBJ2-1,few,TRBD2,TGCGCCAGCAGCTTGGGGACTAGCGGTTTCAATGAGCAGTTCTTC,CASSLGTSGFNEQFF
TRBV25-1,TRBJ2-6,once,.,TGTGCCAGCAGCTGGGACACTCGAGGCTCTGGGGCCAACGTCCTGACTTTC,CASSWDTRGSGANVLTF
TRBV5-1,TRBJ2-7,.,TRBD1,TGCGCCAGCACTTCGGGTACAGGGGGCGCATACGAGCAGTACTTC,CASTSGTGGAYEQYF
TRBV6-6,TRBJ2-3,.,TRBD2,TGTGCCAGCAGTCCTCTCCAGGTGGGACTAGCGGGGGGCAACACAGATACGCAGTATTTT,CASSPLQVGLAGGNTDTQYF
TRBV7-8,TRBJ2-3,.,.,TGTGCCAGCAGCCCCTCCCGGACAACCAACACAGATACGCAGTATTTT,CASSPSRTTNTDTQYF
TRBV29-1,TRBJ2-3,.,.,TGCAGCGTTGCGCTCGCGGCTAGGTCTACAGATACGCAGTATTTT,CSVALAARSTDTQYF
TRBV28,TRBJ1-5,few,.,TGTGCCAGCACCGTGTCCAATCAGCCCCAGCATTTT,CASTVSNQPQHF
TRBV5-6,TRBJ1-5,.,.,TGTGCCAGCAGCACAGGGCCCCAGCCCCAGCATTTT,CASSTGPQPQHF
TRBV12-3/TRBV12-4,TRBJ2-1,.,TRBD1,TGTGCCAGCAGTTTAGGGGACAGCCGGCAGTTCTTC,CASSLGDSRQFF
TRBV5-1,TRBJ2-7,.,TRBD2,TGCGCCAGCAGCAAAGGAGGGCTAGCGGGCCCCGGGGGGGGCTACGAGCAGTACTTC,CASSKGGLAGPGGGYEQYF
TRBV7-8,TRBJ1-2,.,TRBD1,TGTGCCAGCAGCTTTAACAGGGGTGGCTATGGCTACACCTTC,CASSFNRGGYGYTF
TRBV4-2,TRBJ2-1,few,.,TGTGCCAGCAGCCAAGATCCAGGGGCAAGCTACAATGAGCAGTTCTTC,CASSQDPGASYNEQFF